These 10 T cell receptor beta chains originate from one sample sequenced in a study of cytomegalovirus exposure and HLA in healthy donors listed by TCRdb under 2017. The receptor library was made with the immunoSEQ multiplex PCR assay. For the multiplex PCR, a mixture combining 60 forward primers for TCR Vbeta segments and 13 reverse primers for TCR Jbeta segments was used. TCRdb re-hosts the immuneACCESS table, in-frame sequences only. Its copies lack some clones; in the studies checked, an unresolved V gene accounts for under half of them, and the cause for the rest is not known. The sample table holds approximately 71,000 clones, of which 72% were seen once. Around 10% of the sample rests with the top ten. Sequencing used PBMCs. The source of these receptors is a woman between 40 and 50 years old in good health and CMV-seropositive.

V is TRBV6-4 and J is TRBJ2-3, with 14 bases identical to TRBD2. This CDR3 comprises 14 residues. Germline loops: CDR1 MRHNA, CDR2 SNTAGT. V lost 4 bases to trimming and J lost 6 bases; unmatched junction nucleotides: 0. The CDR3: CASSGLAGGDTQYF. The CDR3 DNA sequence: TGTGCCAGCAGTGGACTAGCGGGGGGGGATACGCAGTATTTT.

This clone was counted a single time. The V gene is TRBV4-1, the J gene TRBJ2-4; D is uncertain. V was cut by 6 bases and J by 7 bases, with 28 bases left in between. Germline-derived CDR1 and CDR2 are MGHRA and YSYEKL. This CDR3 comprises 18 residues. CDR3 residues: CASSRFDAVTDGWNIQYF. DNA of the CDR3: TGCGCCAGCAGTCGGTTCGATGCGGTAACCGACGGGTGGAACATTCAGTACTTC.

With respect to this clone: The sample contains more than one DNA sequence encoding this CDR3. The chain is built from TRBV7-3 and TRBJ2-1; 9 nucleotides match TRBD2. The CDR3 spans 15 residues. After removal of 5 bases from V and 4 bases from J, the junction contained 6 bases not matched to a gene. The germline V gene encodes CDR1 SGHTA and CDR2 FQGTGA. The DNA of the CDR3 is TGTGCCAGCAGCCCCTTAGCGGGGGCATACAATGAGCAGTTCTTC. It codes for CASSPLAGAYNEQFF.

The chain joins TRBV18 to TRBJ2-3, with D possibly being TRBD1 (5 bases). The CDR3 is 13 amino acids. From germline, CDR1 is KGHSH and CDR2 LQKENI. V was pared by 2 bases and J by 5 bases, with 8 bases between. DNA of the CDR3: TGTGCCAGCTCACCAAGCAGGGAAGATACGCAGTATTTT. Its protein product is CASSPSREDTQYF. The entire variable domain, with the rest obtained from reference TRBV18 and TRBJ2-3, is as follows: NAGVMQNPRHLVRRRGQEARLRCSPMKGHSHVYWYRQLPEEGLKFMVYLQKENIIDESGMPKERFSAEFPKEGPSILRIQQVVRGDSAAYFCASSPSREDTQYFGPGTRLTVL.

The CDR3 bases are TGTGCCAGCAGCTTGCAGGGAGGGGGGGGAGAGACCCAGTACTTC. As protein: CASSLQGGGGETQYF. The V call is TRBV5-5, the J call TRBJ2-5, with a tentative D call TRBD2 (7 bases). CDR1 is SGHKS and CDR2 is YYEKEE in the germline V gene (reference sequence). V lost 1 base and J lost 4, with 14 bases in between. This CDR3 region has 15 residues.

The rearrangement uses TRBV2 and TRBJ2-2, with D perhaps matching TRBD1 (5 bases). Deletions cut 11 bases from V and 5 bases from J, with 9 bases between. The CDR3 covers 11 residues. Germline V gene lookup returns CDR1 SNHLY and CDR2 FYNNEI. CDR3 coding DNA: TGTGCCTTAGGGGCTACCGGGGAGCTGTTTTTT. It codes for CALGATGELFF.

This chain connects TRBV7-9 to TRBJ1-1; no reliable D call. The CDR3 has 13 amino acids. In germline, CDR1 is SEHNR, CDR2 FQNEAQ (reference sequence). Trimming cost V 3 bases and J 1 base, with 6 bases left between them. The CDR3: CASSFEENTEAFF. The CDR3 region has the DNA TGTGCCAGCAGCTTTGAGGAGAACACTGAAGCTTTCTTT.

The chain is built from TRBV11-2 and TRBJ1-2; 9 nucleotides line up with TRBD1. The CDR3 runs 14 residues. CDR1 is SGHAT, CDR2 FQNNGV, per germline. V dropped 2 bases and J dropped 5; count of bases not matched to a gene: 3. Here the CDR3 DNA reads TGTGCCAGCAGCTTAACCGGGACAGGGTATGGCTACACCTTC. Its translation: CASSLTGTGYGYTF.

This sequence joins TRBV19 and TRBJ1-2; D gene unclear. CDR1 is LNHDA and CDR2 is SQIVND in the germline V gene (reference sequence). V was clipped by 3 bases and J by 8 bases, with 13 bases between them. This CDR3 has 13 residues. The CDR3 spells CASSMKTPGGYTF. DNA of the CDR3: TGTGCCAGTAGTATGAAAACCCCGGGGGGCTACACCTTC.

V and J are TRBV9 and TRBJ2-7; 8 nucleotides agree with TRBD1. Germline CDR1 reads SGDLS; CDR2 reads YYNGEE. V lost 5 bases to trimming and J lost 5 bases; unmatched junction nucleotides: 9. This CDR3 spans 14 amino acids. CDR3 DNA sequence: TGTGCCAGCAGTGACGACAGGGGCGTGAACGAGCAGTACTTC. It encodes CASSDDRGVNEQYF.